What follows describes a single T cell receptor (beta chain). Graft tissue was processed to release intraepithelial and lamina propria lymphocytes. The sample originates from a study of graft-versus-host responses after intestinal transplantation. Germline assignment: CDR1 MNHEY and CDR2 SVGAGI. Trimming cost V 6 bases and J 6 bases; bases outside gene matches: 3. The CDR3 contains 12 residues. Assay used: immunoSEQ multiplex PCR; TCRdb lists only in-frame clones, some missing. The table has about 15,000 clones, roughly three fifths seen once. V is TRBV6-5 and J is TRBJ1-1; TRBD1 matches at 8 bases. This material consisted of ileum tissue, taken 524 days after transplant. The source is a human patient who received an intestinal transplant, so some T cells may come from the graft donor. The CDR3 is CASRQTGAEAFF. CDR3 in DNA: TGTGCCAGCAGACAGACAGGGGCTGAAGCTTTCTTT.